Listed here are 11 T cell receptor beta chains from one sample, sequenced in a study of blood T cell repertoires in COVID-19. The data were produced by immunoSEQ multiplex PCR, yet TCRdb's version contains in-frame clones alone and is incomplete. The sample contains about 230,000 clones, 65% to 90% of which appear only once. Sequenced sample: peripheral blood. The receptors stem from a man between 35 and 55 years old who had recovered from COVID-19.

This clone was detected many times. V is TRBV5-1 and J is TRBJ1-2; tentatively, D is TRBD1 (6 bases). With 0 bases removed from V and 6 bases from J, the gap between germline ends came to 12 bases. This CDR3 has 14 residues. Germline values: CDR1 SGHRS, CDR2 YFSETQ. CDR3 bases: TGCGCCAGCAGCTTGGAGCCCCAGGGGCATGGCTACACCTTC. This encodes CASSLEPQGHGYTF.

The gene calls are TRBV20-1 and TRBJ2-1, with 8 bases aligning to TRBD2. Trimming cost V 6 bases and J 10 bases; bases outside gene matches: 5. The CDR3 has 11 residues. CDR1 DFQATT and CDR2 SNEGSKA come from the germline V gene (reference sequence). This CDR3 reads CSAEREREQFF. CDR3 sequence (DNA): TGCAGTGCCGAGCGGGAGAGAGAGCAGTTCTTC.

This clone showed up just once. The rearrangement links TRBV7-6 to TRBJ2-7; 10 bases are a match to TRBD2. Trimming took 1 base from V and 4 from J; bases not matched to a gene: 7. Germline lookup yields CDR1 SGHVS and CDR2 FNYEAQ. The CDR3 has 16 residues. The CDR3 loop reads CASSLVAGGPRYEQYF. CDR3 in DNA: TGTGCCAGCAGCTTAGTAGCGGGGGGCCCTCGGTACGAGCAGTACTTC.

The chain links TRBV5-6 to TRBJ2-3; D may be TRBD2 (5 bases). Germline CDR1 SGHDT, CDR2 YYEEEE. V was pared by 4 bases and J by 0 bases, with 15 bases between. This CDR3 spans 16 amino acids. Here the CDR3 DNA reads TGTGCCAGCAGCCCCAGCGGCCTCATAAGCACAGATACGCAGTATTTT. Translating gives CASSPSGLISTDTQYF.

This chain links TRBV3-1 (or the pseudogene TRBV3-2) with TRBJ2-3; a weak D match, TRBD2 (6 bases). This CDR3 is built from 17 residues. The ends were cut back, 0 bases at V and 8 bases at J, with 21 bases in the middle. CDR1 and CDR2 (germline): LGHDT, YNNKEL (reference sequence). The CDR3 spells CASSQELRDWGMGTQYF. The CDR3 bases are TGTGCCAGCAGCCAAGAACTACGGGACTGGGGCATGGGTACGCAGTATTTT.

This clone was picked up a small number of times. The V gene is TRBV6-5, the J gene TRBJ2-7; 8 nucleotides match TRBD1. The CDR3 sequence is 14 residues long. Losses at the gene ends were 6 bases for V and 1 base for J; bases not matched to a gene: 5. Germline loops: CDR1 MNHEY, CDR2 SVGAGI. The CDR3 nucleotides read TGTGCCAGCAGCTGGACAGGGAGGTCCTACGAGCAGTACTTC. Protein: CASSWTGRSYEQYF.

This clone was seen a handful of times. This chain links TRBV30 with TRBJ2-2; unclear D gene. Trimming removed 2 bases from V and 3 bases from J, with 7 bases in between. CDR1 and CDR2 from the germline V gene are GTSNPN and SVGIG (reference sequence). This CDR3 is 13 amino acids long. The CDR3 spells CAWSQSDTGELFF. The CDR3 bases are TGTGCCTGGAGTCAGTCCGACACCGGGGAGCTGTTTTTT. Based on the CDR3 plus reference TRBV30 and TRBJ2-2, the full variable domain is SQTIHQWPATLVQPVGSPLSLECTVEGTSNPNLYWYRQAAGRGLQLLFYSVGIGQISSEVPQNLSASRPQDRQFILSSKKLLLSDSGFYLCAWSQSDTGELFFGEGSRLTVL.

J is TRBJ2-1 and V is TRBV5-8, with 11 bases matching TRBD2. The CDR3 covers 15 residues. Germline V CDR1 and CDR2: SGHTS, YDEGEE. Trimming took 8 bases from V and 2 from J; bases not matched to a gene: 6. CDR3 residues: CARTSSGGTYNEQFF. The DNA for the CDR3 is TGTGCCAGGACTTCTAGCGGGGGGACCTACAATGAGCAGTTCTTC.

The chain is built from TRBV2 and TRBJ2-4, with a weak D call TRBD2 (5 bases). The germline gives CDR1 SNHLY, CDR2 FYNNEI. The V end lost 3 bases, the J end lost 3 bases, and 15 bases lay between the germline ends. The CDR3 consists of 16 residues. The CDR3: CASSEVGGYNKNIQYF. CDR3 coding DNA: TGTGCCAGCAGTGAGGTCGGAGGATATAACAAAAACATTCAGTACTTC.

The CDR3 DNA reads as TGTGCCAGCAGCCACGATATCCACAGGGACCCGGGGTCCTACGAGCAGTACTTC. Its protein product is CASSHDIHRDPGSYEQYF. This sequence joins TRBV3-1 (or the pseudogene TRBV3-2) and TRBJ2-7; maybe TRBD1 (6 bases). The V end lost 3 bases, the J end lost 1 base, and 22 bases lay between the germline ends. The CDR3 consists of 18 residues. CDR1 is LGHDT and CDR2 is YNNKEL in the germline V gene (reference sequence).

This chain joins TRBV18 and TRBJ2-7; 8 bases agree with TRBD1. The V segment lost 5 bases and the J segment 3 bases; nucleotides outside the gene matches: 3. CDR1 is KGHSH and CDR2 is LQKENI in the germline V gene. This CDR3 is built from 13 residues. CDR3 in amino acids: CASSDGQGYEQYF. The CDR3 nucleotides are TGTGCCAGCTCAGACGGACAGGGCTACGAGCAGTACTTC.